This T cell receptor (beta chain) was sequenced in a study of T-cell memory formation after mild COVID-19 (dated by TCRdb to about 2021). Turning to the overall study: TCR sequence clusters from the two donors were found to be largely donor specific. Two young, previously healthy adult volunteers made up the cohort, one male and one female. In a couple of donors, T-cell clones that expanded and contracted after mild COVID-19 were followed by sequencing TCRalpha and TCRbeta repertoires longitudinally. What the study reported, not specific to this receptor: The detection of some responding clones in pre-infection memory suggests that pre-existing cross-reactive memory T cells joined the SARS-CoV-2 response. SARS-CoV-2 specificity of the second-wave clones peaking on day 37 was not confirmed. Only two mild cases were covered in the study, and larger cohorts including severe cases with pre-infection samples were considered necessary. Contracting CD4+ clones were found mainly in CM and EM memory subsets, while CD8+ clones were enriched in EMRA. Clones contracting from day 15 to 85 had balanced CD4/CD8 phenotypes, while a second wave expanding from day 15 to 37 was biased towards CD4+.

Via the germline V gene (reference sequence), CDR1 is MNHNY and CDR2 SVGAGI. The CDR3 spans 15 residues, from the cysteine through the phenylalanine. The kept DNA is CDR3 alone, 45 bases in frame from the first base. V is pared back by 6 bases and J by 5 bases, with 19 bases lying between the germline termini. PBMCs were isolated by Ficoll-Paque density gradient centrifugation. Instrument used: Illumina NovaSeq 6000. Using 5'RACE with constant-segment primers, TCRalpha and TCRbeta cDNA libraries were constructed, with sample barcodes and unique molecular identifiers added in the process. Trizol reagent was used to extract RNA from every sample. Library amplification was performed in two PCR steps, and a second sample barcode and Illumina TruSeq adapters were introduced in the second step. Sequencing of the libraries was done on an Illumina NovaSeq, producing 2 x 150 bp paired-end reads. In the paper's pipeline: With migec v1.2.7, reads were demultiplexed and then collapsed into UMI-guided consensus sequences. Using mixcr v2.1.11, UMI consensuses were aligned to TRA and TRB V and J templates and then assembled into clonotypes. A clonotype was counted as expanded or contracted only when both edgeR and NoisET called the clonotype significant, with the noise models trained on biological replicates. For edgeR calls, a false discovery rate-adjusted p below 0.01 and a log2 fold-change threshold of 1 were applied. As an exploratory analysis of dynamics, max-normalized trajectories of the 1000 most abundant clonotypes were examined with PCA combined with hierarchical clustering. Each responding clone was given a CD4 or CD8 phenotype based on the CD4+ and CD8+ repertoires, which had been sequenced separately. Through fastp at Q25 and MiXCR, TCRdb rebuilt clones from the public reads, retaining in-frame beta chains. One record per CDR3 amino acid sequence lists the most common genes and DNA. V and J calls and clone size were set by TCRdb, not the authors. The sample includes around 150,000 distinct CDR3 sequences, with around a third observed a single time. The ten biggest clones cover about 12% of the sample.

In this sample, this clonotype turned up a few times. Its cognate antigen has yet to be identified. Base qualities were left out, and no much larger clone turns up one base away. The receptor was isolated from an adult woman who had mild COVID-19 (a few samples of this study predate the infection). The sample titles of this study are shuffled in the database, so cell type and time point are left out; the donor was told from shared clones. The chain uses TRBV6-6 and TRBJ2-5; TRBD2 could be the D gene, as 5 bases match. The sequenced sample was PBMCs or a T cell subset sorted from them (not recorded which). The DNA reads as follows: TGTGCCAGCAGAACCCGGGGTAGTAGTGGGGAGACCCAGTACTTC. This gives the protein CASRTRGSSGETQYF.